This entry is about one T cell receptor beta chain. Methods used by the authors: For nucleated cells, counts were estimated from reference gene primer amplification. Using immunoSEQ multiplex PCR, the repertoire was profiled, and TCRdb retains in-frame clones only, with some absent. The V and J calls and clone size are taken from that table; D and trimming were inferred from the DNA. The table shows approximately 120,000 clones, with around three quarters occurring only once. The germline V and J ends were trimmed by 5 bases and 0 bases, with 19 bases remaining between them. The CDR3 extends over 17 amino acids. CDR1 is SGHAT, CDR2 FQNNGV, per germline. The sample is drawn from a study of blood T cell repertoires in COVID-19. The overall study: PBMCs, B-cell-depleted T cells, or T cells were the source of the cDNA or gDNA that made up the material.

Sequencing input: peripheral blood. The gene calls are TRBV11-2 and TRBJ1-1, with D uncertain. The receptor was isolated from a middle-aged man with active or convalescent COVID-19. The CDR3 DNA reads as TGTGCCAGCAGCACCCCCCTTCGGGTTTCGCTGAACACTGAAGCTTTCTTT. Translation gives CASSTPLRVSLNTEAFF.